The T cell receptor beta chain under discussion was sequenced for a study of T cell responses to AZD1222 COVID-19 vaccine. Study observations and caveats: Vaccine-related CD4 TCRs covered spike, predominating at 160-218 and 743-854.

Worth noting for this clone: Its specificity is not known.

Assay used: immunoSEQ multiplex PCR; TCRdb lists only in-frame clones, some missing. Of about 150,000 clones listed, over 85% are singletons. V was trimmed by 1 base and J by 3 bases, leaving 11 bases between them. This CDR3 contains 14 residues. The V gene's germline CDR1 is SGHKS and CDR2 YYEKEE (reference sequence). The J gene is TRBJ2-7, the V gene TRBV5-5; a possible D gene is TRBD1 (6 bases). The receptor was derived from an adult in good health. The sequenced sample was peripheral blood, obtained on day 0 of AZD1222 vaccination. The CDR3 DNA follows: TGTGCCAGCAGCTTGTACAGGGTAAACTACGAGCAGTACTTC. Encoded protein: CASSLYRVNYEQYF.